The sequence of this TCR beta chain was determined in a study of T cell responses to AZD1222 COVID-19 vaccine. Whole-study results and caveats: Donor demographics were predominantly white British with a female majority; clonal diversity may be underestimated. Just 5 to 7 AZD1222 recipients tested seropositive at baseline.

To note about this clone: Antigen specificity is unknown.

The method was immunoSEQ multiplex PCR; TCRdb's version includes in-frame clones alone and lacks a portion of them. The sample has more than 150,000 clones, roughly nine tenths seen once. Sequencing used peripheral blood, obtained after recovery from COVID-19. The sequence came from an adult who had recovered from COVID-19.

This chain's CDR3 is CASSLLSGITSYEQYF. The CDR3 coding sequence is TGTGCCAGCAGCTTATTGTCGGGGATTACGTCCTACGAGCAGTACTTC. This chain links TRBV11-2 with TRBJ2-7; tentatively, D is TRBD2 (5 bases). The CDR3 contains 16 residues. Germline CDR1 SGHAT, CDR2 FQNNGV. V lost 2 bases to trimming and J lost 1 base, with 15 bases between them.